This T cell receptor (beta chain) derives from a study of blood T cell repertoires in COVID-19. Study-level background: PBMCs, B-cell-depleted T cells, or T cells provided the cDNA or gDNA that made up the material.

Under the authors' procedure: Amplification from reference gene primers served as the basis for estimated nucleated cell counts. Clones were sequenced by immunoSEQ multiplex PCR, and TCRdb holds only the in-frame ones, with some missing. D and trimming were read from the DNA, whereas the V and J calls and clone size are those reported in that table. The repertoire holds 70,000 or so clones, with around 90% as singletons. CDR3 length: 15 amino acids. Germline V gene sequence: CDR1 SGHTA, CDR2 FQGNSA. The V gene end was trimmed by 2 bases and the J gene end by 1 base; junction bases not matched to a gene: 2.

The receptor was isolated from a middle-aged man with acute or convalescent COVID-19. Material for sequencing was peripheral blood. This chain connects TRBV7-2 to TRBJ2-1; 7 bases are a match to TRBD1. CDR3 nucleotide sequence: TGTGCCAGCAGCTTATGGACAGGTTCCTACAATGAGCAGTTCTTC. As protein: CASSLWTGSYNEQFF.